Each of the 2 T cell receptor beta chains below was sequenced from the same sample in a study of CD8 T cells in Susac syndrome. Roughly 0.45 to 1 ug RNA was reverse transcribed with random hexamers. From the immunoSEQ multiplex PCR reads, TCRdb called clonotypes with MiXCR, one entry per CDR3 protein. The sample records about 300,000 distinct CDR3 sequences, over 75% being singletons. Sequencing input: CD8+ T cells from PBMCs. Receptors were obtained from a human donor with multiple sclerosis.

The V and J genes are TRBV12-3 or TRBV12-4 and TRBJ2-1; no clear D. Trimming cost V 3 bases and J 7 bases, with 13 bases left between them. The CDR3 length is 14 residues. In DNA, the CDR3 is TGTGCCAGCAGTTTGGCGGACGCGAGGAATGAGCAGTTCTTC. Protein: CASSLADARNEQFF.

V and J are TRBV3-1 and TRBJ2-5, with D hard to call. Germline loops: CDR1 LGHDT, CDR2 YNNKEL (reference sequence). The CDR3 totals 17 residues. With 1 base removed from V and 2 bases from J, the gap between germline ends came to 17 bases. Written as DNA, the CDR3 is TGTGCCAGCAGCCAAGTCTCTTCTAGTCCCTCGCAAGAGACCCAGTACTTC. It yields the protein CASSQVSSSPSQETQYF.